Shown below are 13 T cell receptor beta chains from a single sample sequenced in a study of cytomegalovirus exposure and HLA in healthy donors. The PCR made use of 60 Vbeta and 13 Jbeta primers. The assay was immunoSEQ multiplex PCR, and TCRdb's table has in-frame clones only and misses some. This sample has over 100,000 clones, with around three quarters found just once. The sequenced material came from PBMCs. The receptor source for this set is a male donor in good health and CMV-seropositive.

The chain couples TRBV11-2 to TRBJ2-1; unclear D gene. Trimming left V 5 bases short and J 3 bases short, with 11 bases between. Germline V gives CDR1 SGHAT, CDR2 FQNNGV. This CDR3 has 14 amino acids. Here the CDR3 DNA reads TGTGCCAGCAGCATATCGTCGAGCTACAATGAGCAGTTCTTC. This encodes CASSISSSYNEQFF.

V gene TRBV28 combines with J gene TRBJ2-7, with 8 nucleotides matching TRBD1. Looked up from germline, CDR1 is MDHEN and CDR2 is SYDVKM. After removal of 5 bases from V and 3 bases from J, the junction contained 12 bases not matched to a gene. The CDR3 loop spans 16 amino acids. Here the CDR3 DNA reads TGTGCCAGCAGTCCCCCCGGCAGGGGGCTAAACTACGAGCAGTACTTC. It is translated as CASSPPGRGLNYEQYF. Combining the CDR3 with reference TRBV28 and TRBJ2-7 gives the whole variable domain DVKVTQSSRYLVKRTGEKVFLECVQDMDHENMFWYRQDPGLGLRLIYFSYDVKMKEKGDIPEGYSVSREKKERFSLILESASTNQTSMYLCASSPPGRGLNYEQYFGPGTRLTVT.

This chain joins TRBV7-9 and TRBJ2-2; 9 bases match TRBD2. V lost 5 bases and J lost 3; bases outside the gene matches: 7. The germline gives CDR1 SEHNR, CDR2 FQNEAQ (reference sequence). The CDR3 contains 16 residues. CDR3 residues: CASSRRGGVDTGELFF. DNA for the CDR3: TGTGCCAGCAGCCGGCGGGGGGGAGTAGACACCGGGGAGCTGTTTTTT. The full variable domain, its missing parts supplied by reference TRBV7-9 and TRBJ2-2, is DTGVSQNPRHKITKRGQNVTFRCDPISEHNRLYWYRQTLGQGPEFLTYFQNEAQLEKSRLLSDRFSAERPKGSFSTLEIQRTEQGDSAMYLCASSRRGGVDTGELFFGEGSRLTVL.

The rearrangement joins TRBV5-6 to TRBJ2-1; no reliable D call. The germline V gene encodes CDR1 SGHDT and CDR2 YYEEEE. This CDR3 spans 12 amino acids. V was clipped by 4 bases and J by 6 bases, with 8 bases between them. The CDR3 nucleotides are TGTGCCAGCAGCCGTCTGGCCAATGAGCAGTTCTTC. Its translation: CASSRLANEQFF.

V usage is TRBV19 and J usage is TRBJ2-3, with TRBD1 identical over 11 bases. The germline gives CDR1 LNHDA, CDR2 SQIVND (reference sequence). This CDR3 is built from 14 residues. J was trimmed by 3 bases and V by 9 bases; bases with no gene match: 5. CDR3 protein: CARGQGVRTDTQYF. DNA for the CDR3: TGTGCCAGGGGACAGGGGGTTCGGACAGATACGCAGTATTTT. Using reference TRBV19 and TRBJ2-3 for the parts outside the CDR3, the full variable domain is DGGITQSPKYLFRKEGQNVTLSCEQNLNHDAMYWYRQDPGQGLRLIYYSQIVNDFQKGDIAEGYSVSREKKESFPLTVTSAQKNPTAFYLCARGQGVRTDTQYFGPGTRLTVL.

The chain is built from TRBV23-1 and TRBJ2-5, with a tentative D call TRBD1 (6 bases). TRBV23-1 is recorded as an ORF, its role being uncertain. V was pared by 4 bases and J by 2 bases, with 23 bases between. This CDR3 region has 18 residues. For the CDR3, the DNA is TGCGCCAGCAGTCCCGTTTTCCCCCTGGCAGGGGATCAAGAGACCCAGTACTTC. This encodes CASSPVFPLAGDQETQYF.

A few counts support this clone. For the CDR3, the DNA is TGTGCCAGCAGCCAGAAACTAGCGGGATTTACCTACGAGCAGTACTTC. Encoded protein: CASSQKLAGFTYEQYF. This sequence joins TRBV4-2 and TRBJ2-7, with TRBD2 matching 10 bases. Germline V gene data show CDR1 as LGHNA and CDR2 as YNFKEQ. The CDR3 covers 16 residues. V gave up 3 bases and J gave up 2 bases; unmatched junction bases: 7.

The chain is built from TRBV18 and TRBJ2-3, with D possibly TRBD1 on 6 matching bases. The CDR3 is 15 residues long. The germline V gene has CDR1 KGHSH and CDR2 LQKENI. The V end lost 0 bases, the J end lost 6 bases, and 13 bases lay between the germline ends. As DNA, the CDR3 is TGTGCCAGCTCACCACCGAGCAGGGGCGGGGATACGCAGTATTTT. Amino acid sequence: CASSPPSRGGDTQYF.

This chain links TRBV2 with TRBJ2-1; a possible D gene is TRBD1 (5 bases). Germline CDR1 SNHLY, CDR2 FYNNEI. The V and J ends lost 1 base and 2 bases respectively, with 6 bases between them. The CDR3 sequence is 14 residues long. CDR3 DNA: TGTGCCAGCAGTGAAGGGGGCGCCTACAATGAGCAGTTCTTC. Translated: CASSEGGAYNEQFF. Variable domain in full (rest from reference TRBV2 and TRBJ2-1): EPEVTQTPSHQVTQMGQEVILRCVPISNHLYFYWYRQILGQKVEFLVSFYNNEISEKSEIFDDQFSVERPDGSNFTLKIRSTKLEDSAMYFCASSEGGAYNEQFFGPGTRLTVL.

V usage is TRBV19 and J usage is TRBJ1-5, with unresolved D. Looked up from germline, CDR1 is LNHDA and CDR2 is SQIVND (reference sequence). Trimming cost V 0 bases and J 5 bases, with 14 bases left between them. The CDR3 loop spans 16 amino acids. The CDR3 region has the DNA TGTGCCAGTAGTATAGATGGGCAGGTAGAGCATCAGCCCCAGCATTTT. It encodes CASSIDGQVEHQPQHF.

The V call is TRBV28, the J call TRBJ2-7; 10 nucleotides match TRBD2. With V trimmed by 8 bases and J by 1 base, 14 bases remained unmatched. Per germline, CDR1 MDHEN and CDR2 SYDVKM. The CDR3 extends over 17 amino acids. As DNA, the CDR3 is TGTGCCAGCCTGACTCGAACCCGGACTAGCGGTTCCTACGAGCAGTACTTC. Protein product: CASLTRTRTSGSYEQYF.

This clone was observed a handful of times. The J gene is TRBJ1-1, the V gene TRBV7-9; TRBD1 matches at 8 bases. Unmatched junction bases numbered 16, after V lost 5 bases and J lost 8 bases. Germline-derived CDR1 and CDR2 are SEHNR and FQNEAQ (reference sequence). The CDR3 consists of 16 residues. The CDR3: CASSDVDRGRSPEAFF. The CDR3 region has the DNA TGTGCCAGCAGCGATGTTGACAGGGGACGTAGCCCCGAAGCTTTCTTT.

The CDR3 loop reads CASSAPSAGVATQYF. DNA of the CDR3: TGTGCCAGCAGCGCGCCCTCCGCGGGAGTTGCGACCCAGTACTTC. The rearrangement joins TRBV7-9 to TRBJ2-5, with TRBD2 identical over 7 bases. The CDR3 is made up of 15 amino acids. CDR1 is SEHNR and CDR2 is FQNEAQ in the germline V gene (reference sequence). Trimming cost V 5 bases and J 7 bases; bases outside gene matches: 13.